Below, one TCR beta chain is given with its context. The antigen remains undetermined. The CDR3 consists of 15 residues. Losses at the gene ends were 8 bases for V and 4 bases for J; bases not matched to a gene: 12. The V gene's germline CDR1 is LNHDA and CDR2 SQIVND (reference sequence). The entry originates in a study of CD8+CD57+ T cells in acquired aplastic anemia. Study overall: Mean DNA quantity obtained from sorted CD4+ and CD8+ cells was around 3.2 ug. On average, healthy donors gave around 10 million reads for CD4+ cells.

Overall study results and limits: About 30 CD8+ CDR3 sequences occurred in both the patients and the controls. Patients were compared with controls for CD8+ Simpson's diversity, and no significant difference emerged.

Template material for TCR beta VDJ and CDR3 profiling consisted of genomic DNA. From the reads, TCRdb called clonotypes with MiXCR, one entry per CDR3 protein. Here the sample spans 40,000 to 50,000 distinct CDR3 sequences, around 73% being singletons. Sequenced: sorted CD4+, CD8+, or CD8+CD57+ T cells (not recorded which) from PBMCs. The chain couples TRBV19 to TRBJ2-7; 9 nucleotides align to TRBD1. This clonotype originated in a human donor in good health, serving as a control. The CDR3 sequence is CASGRDREKGYEQYV. CDR3 DNA sequence: TGTGCCAGTGGTAGGGACAGGGAGAAGGGGTACGAGCAGTACGTC.